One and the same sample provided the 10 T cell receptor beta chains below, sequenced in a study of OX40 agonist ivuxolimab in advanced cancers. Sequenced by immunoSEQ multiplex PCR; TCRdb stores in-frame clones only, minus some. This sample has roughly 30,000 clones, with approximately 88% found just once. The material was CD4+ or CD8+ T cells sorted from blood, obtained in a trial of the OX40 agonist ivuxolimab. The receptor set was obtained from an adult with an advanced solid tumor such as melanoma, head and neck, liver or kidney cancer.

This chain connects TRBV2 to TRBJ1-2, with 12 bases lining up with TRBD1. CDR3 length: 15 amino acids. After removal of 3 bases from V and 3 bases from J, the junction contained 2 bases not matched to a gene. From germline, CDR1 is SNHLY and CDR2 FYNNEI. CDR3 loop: CASSDGTGGDYGYTF. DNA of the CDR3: TGTGCCAGCAGTGACGGGACAGGGGGCGACTATGGCTACACCTTC. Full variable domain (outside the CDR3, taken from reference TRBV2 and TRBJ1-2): EPEVTQTPSHQVTQMGQEVILRCVPISNHLYFYWYRQILGQKVEFLVSFYNNEISEKSEIFDDQFSVERPDGSNFTLKIRSTKLEDSAMYFCASSDGTGGDYGYTFGSGTRLTVV.

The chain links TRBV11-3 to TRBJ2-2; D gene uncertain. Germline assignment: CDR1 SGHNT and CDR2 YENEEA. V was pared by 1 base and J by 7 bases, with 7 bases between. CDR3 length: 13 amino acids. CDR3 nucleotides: TGTGCCAGCAGCTTAGGGGGAATCGGGGAGCTGTTTTTT. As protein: CASSLGGIGELFF.

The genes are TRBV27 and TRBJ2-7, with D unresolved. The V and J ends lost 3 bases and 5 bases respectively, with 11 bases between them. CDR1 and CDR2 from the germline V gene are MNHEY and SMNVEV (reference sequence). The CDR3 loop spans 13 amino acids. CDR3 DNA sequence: TGTGCCAGCAGTTTGGGGTGGGGAAACGAGCAGTACTTC. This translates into CASSLGWGNEQYF.

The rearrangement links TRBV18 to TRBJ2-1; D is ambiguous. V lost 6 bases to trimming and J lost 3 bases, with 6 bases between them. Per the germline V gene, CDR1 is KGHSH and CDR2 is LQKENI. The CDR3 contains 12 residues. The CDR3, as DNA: TGTGCCAGCTCCTGGGGCTACAATGAGCAGTTCTTC. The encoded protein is CASSWGYNEQFF.

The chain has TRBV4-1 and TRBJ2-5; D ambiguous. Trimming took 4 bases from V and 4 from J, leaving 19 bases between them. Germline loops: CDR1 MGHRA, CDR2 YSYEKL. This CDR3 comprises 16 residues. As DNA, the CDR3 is TGCGCCAGCAGCCGAGGTCACCCGCCTCAGTTAGAGACCCAGTACTTC. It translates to CASSRGHPPQLETQYF.

CDR3 loop: CASSHTGTGHETQYF. The CDR3 DNA reads as TGTGCCAGCAGCCATACCGGGACAGGGCACGAGACCCAGTACTTC. The V gene is TRBV6-5, the J gene TRBJ2-5, with 9 positions matching TRBD1. The trim removed 6 bases at V and 5 bases at J, leaving 10 bases unmatched. The CDR3 contains 15 residues. The germline gives CDR1 MNHEY, CDR2 SVGAGI.

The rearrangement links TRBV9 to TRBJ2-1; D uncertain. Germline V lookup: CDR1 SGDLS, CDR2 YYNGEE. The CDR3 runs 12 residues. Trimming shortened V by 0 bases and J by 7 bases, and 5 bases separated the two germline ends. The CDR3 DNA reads TGTGCCAGCAGCGTAGTGGCAAATGAGCAGTTCTTC. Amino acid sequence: CASSVVANEQFF. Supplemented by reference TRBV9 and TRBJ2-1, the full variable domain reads DSGVTQTPKHLITATGQRVTLRCSPRSGDLSVYWYQQSLDQGLQFLIQYYNGEERAKGNILERFSAQQFPDLHSELNLSSLELGDSALYFCASSVVANEQFFGPGTRLTVL.

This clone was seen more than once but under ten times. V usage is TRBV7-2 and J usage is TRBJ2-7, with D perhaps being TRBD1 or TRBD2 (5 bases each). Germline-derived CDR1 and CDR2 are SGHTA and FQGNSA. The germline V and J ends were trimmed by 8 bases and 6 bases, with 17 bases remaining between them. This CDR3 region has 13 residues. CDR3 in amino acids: CASSSGPGREQYF. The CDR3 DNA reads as TGTGCCAGCTCCTCGGGGCCGGGTCGCGAGCAGTACTTC.

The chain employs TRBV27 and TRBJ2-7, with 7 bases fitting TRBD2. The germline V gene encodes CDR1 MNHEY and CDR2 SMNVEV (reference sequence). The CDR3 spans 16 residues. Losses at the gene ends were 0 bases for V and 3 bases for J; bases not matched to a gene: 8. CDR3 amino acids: CASSLSWEGSDYEQYF. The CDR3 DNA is TGTGCCAGCAGTTTATCGTGGGAGGGGAGCGACTACGAGCAGTACTTC.

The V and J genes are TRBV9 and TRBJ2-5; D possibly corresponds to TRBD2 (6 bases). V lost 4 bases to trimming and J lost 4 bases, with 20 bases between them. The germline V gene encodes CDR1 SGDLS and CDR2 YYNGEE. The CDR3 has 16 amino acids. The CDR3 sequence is CASSPSDAGTGETQYF. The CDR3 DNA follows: TGTGCCAGCAGCCCCTCAGATGCGGGAACGGGAGAGACCCAGTACTTC.